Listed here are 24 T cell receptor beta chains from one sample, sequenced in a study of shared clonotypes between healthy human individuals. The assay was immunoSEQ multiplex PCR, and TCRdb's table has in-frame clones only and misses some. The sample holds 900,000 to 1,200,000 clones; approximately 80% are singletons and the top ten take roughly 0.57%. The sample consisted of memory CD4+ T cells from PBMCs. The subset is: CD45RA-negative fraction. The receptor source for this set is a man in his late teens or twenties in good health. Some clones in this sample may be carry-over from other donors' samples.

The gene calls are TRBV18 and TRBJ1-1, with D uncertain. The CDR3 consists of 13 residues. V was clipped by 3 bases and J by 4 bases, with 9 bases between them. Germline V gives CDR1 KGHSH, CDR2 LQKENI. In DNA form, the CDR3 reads TGTGCCAGCTCACCCGGGGTGAGCACTGAAGCTTTCTTT. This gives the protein CASSPGVSTEAFF.

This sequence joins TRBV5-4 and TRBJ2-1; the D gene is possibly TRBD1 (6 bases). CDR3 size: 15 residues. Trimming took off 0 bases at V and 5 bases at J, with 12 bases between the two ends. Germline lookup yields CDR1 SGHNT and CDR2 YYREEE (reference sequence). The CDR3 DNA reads TGTGCCAGCAGCTTGGTCGTTGGGGGCAACAATGAGCAGTTCTTC. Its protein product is CASSLVVGGNNEQFF.

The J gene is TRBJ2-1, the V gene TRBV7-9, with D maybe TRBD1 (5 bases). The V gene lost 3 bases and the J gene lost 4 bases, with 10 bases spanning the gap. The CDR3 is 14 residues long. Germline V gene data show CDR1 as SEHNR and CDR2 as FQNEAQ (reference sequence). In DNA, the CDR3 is TGTGCCAGCAGCTTCCTACAGGAATACAATGAGCAGTTCTTC. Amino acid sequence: CASSFLQEYNEQFF.

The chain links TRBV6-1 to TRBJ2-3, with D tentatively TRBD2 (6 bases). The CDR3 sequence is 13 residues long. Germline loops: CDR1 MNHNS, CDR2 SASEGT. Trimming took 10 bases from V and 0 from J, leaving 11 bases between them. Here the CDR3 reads CATGGISTDTQYF. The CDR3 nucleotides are TGTGCCACTGGGGGGATTAGCACAGATACGCAGTATTTT.

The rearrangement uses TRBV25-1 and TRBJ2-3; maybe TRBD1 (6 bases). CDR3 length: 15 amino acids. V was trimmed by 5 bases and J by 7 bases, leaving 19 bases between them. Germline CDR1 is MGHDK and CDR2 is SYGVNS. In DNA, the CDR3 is TGTGCCAGCAGTCCGTCCGACAGGAAGTGGAATACGCAGTATTTT. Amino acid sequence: CASSPSDRKWNTQYF.

The CDR3 DNA is TGTGCCAGCGGAATTACACAGGATTCCTATGGCTACACCTTC. It specifies CASGITQDSYGYTF. This rearrangement joins TRBV28 to TRBJ1-2, with D tentatively TRBD1 (5 bases). The CDR3 runs 14 residues. V lost 8 bases and J lost 4, with 17 bases in between. CDR1 and CDR2 from the germline V gene are MDHEN and SYDVKM.

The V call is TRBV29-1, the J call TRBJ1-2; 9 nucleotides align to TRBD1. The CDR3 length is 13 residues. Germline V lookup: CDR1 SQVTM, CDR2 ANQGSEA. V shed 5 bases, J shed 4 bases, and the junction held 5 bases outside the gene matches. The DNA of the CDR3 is TGCAGCGTTTCAACAGGGGGCAGCTATGGCTACACCTTC. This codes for CSVSTGGSYGYTF.

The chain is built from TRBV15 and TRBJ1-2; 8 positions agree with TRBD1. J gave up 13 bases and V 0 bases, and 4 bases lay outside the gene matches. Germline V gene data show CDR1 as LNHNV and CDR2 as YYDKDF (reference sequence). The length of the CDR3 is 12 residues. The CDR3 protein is CATSRDRGQVTF. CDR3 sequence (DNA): TGTGCCACCAGCAGAGATCGGGGACAGGTCACCTTC. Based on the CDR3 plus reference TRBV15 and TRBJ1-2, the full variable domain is DAMVIQNPRYQVTQFGKPVTLSCSQTLNHNVMYWYQQKSSQAPKLLFHYYDKDFNNEADTPDNFQSRRPNTSFCFLDIRSPGLGDTAMYLCATSRDRGQVTFGSGTRLTVV.

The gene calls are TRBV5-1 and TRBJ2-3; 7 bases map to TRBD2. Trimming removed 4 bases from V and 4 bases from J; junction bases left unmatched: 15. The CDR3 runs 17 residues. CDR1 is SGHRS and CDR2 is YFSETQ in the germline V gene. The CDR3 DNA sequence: TGCGCCAGCAGCCCCCACGTGGGGGGAGGGCTCGCAGATACGCAGTATTTT. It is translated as CASSPHVGGGLADTQYF. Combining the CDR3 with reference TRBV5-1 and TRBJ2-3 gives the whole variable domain KAGVTQTPRYLIKTRGQQVTLSCSPISGHRSVSWYQQTPGQGLQFLFEYFSETQRNKGNFPGRFSGRQFSNSRSEMNVSTLELGDSALYLCASSPHVGGGLADTQYFGPGTRLTVL.

In DNA, the CDR3 is TGCGCCAGCAGCTTGAGAGGCGGGTCCAGTGAGCAGTTCTTC. This encodes CASSLRGGSSEQFF. This rearrangement joins TRBV5-1 to TRBJ2-1, with TRBD2 as a possible D gene (5 bases). The V gene's germline CDR1 is SGHRS and CDR2 YFSETQ. The length of the CDR3 is 14 residues. V lost 1 base, J lost 9 bases, and 14 bases lay in between.

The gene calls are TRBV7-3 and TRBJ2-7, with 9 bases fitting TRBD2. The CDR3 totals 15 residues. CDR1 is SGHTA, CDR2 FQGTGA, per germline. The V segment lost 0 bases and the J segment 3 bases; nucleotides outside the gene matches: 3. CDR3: CASSLTAGGVYEQYF. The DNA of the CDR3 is TGTGCCAGCAGCTTAACCGCGGGAGGGGTCTACGAGCAGTACTTC.

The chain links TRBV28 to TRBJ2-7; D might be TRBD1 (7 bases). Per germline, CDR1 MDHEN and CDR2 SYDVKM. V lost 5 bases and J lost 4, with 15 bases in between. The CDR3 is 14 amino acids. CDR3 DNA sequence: TGTGCCAGCAGTCGAAGGACAGGAGGGTACGAGCAGTACTTC. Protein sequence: CASSRRTGGYEQYF.

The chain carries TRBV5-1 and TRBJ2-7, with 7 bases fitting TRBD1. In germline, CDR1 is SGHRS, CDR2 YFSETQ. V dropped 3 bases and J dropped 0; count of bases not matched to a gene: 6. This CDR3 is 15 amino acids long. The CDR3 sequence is CASSYQDRASYEQYF. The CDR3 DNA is TGCGCCAGCAGCTACCAAGACAGGGCCTCCTACGAGCAGTACTTC.

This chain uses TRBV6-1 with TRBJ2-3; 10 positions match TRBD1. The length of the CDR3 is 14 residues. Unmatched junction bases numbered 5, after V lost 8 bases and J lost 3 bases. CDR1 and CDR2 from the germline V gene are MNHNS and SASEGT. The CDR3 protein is CASLDRGRTDTQYF. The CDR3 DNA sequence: TGTGCCAGCCTCGACAGGGGGCGAACAGATACGCAGTATTTT.

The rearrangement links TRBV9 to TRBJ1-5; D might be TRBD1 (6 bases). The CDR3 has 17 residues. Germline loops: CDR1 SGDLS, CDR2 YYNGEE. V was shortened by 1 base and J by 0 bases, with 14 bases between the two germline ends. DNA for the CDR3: TGTGCCAGCAGCGTACGGCACAGGGATTATAGCAATCAGCCCCAGCATTTT. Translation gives CASSVRHRDYSNQPQHF.

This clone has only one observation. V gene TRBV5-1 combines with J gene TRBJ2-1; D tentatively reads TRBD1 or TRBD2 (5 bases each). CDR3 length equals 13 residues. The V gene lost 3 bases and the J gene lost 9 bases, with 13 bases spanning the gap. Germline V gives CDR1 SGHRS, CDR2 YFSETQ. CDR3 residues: CASSSGEGTEQFF. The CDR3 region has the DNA TGCGCCAGCAGCTCCGGCGAGGGGACTGAGCAGTTCTTC.

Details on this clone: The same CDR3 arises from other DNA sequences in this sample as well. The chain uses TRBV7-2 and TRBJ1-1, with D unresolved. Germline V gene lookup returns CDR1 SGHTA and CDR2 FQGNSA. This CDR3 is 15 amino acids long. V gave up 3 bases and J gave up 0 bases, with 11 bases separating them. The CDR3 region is CASSLGSGMNTEAFF. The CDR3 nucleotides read TGTGCCAGCAGCTTGGGCAGCGGTATGAACACTGAAGCTTTCTTT.

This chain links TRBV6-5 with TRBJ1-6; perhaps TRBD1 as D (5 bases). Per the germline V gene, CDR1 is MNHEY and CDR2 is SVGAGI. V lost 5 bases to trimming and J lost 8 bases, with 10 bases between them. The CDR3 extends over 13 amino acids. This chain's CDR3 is CASSRRDHSPLHF. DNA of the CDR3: TGTGCCAGCAGTCGCCGGGACCATTCACCCCTCCACTTT.

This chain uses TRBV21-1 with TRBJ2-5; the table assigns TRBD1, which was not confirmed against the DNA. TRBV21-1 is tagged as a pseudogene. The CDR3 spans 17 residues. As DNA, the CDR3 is TGTGCCAGCAGCAAAGACGCCGGACAGGGACAGGAAGAGACCCAGTACTTC. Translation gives CASSKDAGQGQEETQYF.

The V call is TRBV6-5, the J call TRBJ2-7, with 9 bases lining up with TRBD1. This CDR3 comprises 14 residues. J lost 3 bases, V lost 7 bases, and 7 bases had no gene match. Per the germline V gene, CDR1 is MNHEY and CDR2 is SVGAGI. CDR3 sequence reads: CASNPGQGFYEQYF. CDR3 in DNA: TGTGCCAGCAACCCGGGACAGGGCTTCTACGAGCAGTACTTC.

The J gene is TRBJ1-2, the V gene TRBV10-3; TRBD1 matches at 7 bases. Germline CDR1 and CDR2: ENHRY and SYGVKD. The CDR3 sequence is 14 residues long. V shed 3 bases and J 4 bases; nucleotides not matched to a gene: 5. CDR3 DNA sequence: TGTGCCATCAGTGATCCCGGGACAGTCTATGGCTACACCTTC. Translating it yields CAISDPGTVYGYTF.

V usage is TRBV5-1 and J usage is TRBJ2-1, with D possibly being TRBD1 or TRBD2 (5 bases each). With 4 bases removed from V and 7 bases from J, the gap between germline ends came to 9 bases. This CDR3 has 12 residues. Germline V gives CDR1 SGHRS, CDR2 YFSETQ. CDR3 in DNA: TGCGCCAGCAGCCCGGGACCTAATGAGCAGTTCTTC. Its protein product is CASSPGPNEQFF.

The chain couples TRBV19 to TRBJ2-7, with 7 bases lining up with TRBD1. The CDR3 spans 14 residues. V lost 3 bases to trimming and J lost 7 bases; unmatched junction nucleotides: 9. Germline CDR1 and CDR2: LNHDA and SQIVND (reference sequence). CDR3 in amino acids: CASSITGAPLEQYF. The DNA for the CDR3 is TGTGCCAGTAGTATTACAGGGGCTCCCTTGGAGCAGTACTTC.

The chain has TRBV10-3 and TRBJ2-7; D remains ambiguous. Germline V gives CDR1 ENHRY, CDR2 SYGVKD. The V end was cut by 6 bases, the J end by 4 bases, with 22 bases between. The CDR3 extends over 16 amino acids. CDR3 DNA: TGTGCCATCAGCGGAAACACCGGACGGCTCCGATACGAGCAGTACTTC. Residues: CAISGNTGRLRYEQYF.